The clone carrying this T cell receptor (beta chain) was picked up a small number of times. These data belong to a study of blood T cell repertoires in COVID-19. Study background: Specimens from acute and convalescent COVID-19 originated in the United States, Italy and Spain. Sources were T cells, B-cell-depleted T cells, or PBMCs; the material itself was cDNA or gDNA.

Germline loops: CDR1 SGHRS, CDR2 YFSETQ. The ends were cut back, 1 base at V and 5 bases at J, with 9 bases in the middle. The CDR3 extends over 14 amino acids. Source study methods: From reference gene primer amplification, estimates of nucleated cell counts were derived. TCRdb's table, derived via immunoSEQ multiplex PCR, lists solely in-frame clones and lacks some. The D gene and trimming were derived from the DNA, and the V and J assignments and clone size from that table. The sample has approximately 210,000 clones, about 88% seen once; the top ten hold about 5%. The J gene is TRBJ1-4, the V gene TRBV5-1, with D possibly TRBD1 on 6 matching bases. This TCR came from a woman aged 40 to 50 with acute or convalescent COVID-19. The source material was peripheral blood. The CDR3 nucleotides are TGCGCCAGCAGCTTGTGGCAGGGGAATGAAAAACTGTTTTTT. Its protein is CASSLWQGNEKLFF.